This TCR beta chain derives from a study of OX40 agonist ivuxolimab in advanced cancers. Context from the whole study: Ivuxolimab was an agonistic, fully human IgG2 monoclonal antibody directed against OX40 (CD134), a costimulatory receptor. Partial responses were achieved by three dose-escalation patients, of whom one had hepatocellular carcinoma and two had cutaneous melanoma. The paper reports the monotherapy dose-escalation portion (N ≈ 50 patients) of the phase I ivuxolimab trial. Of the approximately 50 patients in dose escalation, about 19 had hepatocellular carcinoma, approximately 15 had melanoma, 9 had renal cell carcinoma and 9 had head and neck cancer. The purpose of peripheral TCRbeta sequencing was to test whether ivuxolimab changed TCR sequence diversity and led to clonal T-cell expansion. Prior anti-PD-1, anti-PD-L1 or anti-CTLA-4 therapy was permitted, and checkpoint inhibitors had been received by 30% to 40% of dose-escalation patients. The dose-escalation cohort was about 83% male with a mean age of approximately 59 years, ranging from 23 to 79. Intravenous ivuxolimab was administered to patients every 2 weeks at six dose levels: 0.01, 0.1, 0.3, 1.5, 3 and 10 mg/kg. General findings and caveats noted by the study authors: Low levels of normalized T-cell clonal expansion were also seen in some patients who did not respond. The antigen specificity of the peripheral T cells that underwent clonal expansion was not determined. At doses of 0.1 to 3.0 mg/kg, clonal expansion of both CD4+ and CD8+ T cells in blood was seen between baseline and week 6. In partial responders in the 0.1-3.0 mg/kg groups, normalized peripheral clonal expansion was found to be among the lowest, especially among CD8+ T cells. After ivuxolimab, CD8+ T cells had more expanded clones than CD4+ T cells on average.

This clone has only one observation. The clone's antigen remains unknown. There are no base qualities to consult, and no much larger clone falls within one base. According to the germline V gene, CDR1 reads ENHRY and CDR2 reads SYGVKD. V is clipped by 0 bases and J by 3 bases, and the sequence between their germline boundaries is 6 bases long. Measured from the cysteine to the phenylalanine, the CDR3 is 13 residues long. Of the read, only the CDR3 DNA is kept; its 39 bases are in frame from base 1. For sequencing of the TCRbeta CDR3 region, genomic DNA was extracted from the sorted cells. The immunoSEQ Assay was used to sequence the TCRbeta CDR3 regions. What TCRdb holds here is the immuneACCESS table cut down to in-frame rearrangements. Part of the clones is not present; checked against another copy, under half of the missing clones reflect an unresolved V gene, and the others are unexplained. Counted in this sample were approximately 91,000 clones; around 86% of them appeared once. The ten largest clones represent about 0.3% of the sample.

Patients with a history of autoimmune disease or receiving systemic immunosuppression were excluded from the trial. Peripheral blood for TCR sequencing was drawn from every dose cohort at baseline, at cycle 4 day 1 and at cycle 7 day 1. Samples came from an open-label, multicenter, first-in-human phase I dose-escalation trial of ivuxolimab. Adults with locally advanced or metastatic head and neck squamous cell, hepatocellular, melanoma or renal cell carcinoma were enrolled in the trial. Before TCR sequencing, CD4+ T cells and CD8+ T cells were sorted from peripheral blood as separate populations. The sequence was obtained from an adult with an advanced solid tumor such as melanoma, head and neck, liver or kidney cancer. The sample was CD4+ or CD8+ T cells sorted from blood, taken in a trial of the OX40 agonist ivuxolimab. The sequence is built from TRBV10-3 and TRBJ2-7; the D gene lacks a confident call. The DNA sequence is TGTGCCATCAGTGAGTCGTCGCTCTACGAGCAGTACTTC. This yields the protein CAISESSLYEQYF.